A selection of T cell receptor beta chains follows, all from one sample in a study of memory CD8 T cells in hepatitis C reinfection. Sequencing used immunoSEQ multiplex PCR; TCRdb keeps in-frame clones, though not all of them. The data show approximately 46,000 clones, roughly 89% seen once. The sequencing sample was made of naive CD8+ T cells sorted from blood. The receptors come from a man aged 18 to 30 with hepatitis C virus infection. CDR3s include the opening cysteine and the closing phenylalanine or tryptophan. A D gene is named only where the DNA matches it firmly. Some rows mark clone size as missing; the rest say once, few, many or name a class of expanded clone.

cdr3_aa cdr3_nt j_call v_call d_call clone_size
CSVVGQSNYGYTF TGCAGCGTTGTAGGACAGTCTAACTATGGCTACACCTTC TRBJ1-2 TRBV29-1 - -
CASSDGSRGQRGYTF TGTGCCAGCAGTGACGGAAGTAGGGGGCAACGTGGCTACACCTTC TRBJ1-2 TRBV6-4 TRBD1 -
CASSVVGTGYNEQFF TGTGCCAGCAGCGTAGTGGGGACAGGCTACAATGAGCAGTTCTTC TRBJ2-1 TRBV9 TRBD1 -
CSVADNGNTIYF TGCAGCGTTGCTGACAACGGAAACACCATATATTTT TRBJ1-3 TRBV29-1 - -
CASSQGSGANVLTF TGTGCCAGCAGCCAGGGATCCGGGGCCAACGTCCTGACTTTC TRBJ2-6 TRBV7-9 - -
CASSDRYGYTF TGTGCCAGCAGCGACAGATATGGCTACACCTTC TRBJ1-2 TRBV6-5 - few
CASSDQGAYQPQHF TGTGCCAGCAGTGATCAGGGGGCTTACCAGCCCCAGCATTTT TRBJ1-5 TRBV6-5 TRBD1 -
CASGTGGGDTQYF TGTGCCTCTGGGACAGGGGGGGGAGATACGCAGTATTTT TRBJ2-3 TRBV19 TRBD1 once
CASSPTGNVYEQYF TGTGCCAGCAGTCCCACAGGGAACGTTTACGAGCAGTACTTC TRBJ2-7 TRBV27 - -
CASSIGAGPNEQFF TGTGCCAGTAGTATAGGAGCGGGGCCAAATGAGCAGTTCTTC TRBJ2-1 TRBV19 TRBD2 -
CASSLQQLPGYNEQFF TGTGCCAGCAGCCTACAACAGCTCCCCGGCTACAATGAGCAGTTCTTC TRBJ2-1 TRBV7-9 - -
CATSSEPGYNEQFF TGTGCCACCAGCAGCGAACCAGGGTACAATGAGCAGTTCTTC TRBJ2-1 TRBV15 - -
CASRRQGSYEQYF TGTGCCAGCAGGCGACAGGGCTCCTACGAGCAGTACTTC TRBJ2-7 TRBV11-2 TRBD1 -